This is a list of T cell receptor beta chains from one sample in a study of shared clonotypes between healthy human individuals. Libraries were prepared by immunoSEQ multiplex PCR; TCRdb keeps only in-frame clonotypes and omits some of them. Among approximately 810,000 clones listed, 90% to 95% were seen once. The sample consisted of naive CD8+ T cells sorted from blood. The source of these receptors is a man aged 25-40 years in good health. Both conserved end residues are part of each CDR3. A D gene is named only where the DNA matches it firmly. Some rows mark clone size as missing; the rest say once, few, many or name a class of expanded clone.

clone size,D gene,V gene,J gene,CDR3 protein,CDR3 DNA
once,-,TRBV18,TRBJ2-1,CASSLTYREIYNEQFF,TGTGCCAGCTCACTAACATACAGGGAAATATACAATGAGCAGTTCTTC
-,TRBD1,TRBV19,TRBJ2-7,CASSGTARYEQYF,TGTGCCAGTAGTGGGACAGCCCGCTACGAGCAGTACTTC
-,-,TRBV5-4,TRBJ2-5,CASSSAGPQETQYF,TGTGCCAGCAGCTCCGCGGGCCCCCAAGAGACCCAGTACTTC
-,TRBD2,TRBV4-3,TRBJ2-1,CASSPRLAGNPYNEQFF,TGCGCCAGCAGCCCACGACTAGCGGGGAACCCTTACAATGAGCAGTTCTTC
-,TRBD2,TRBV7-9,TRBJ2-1,CASSDTGTSGRGVYNEQFF,TGTGCCAGCAGCGACACCGGGACTAGCGGGAGAGGGGTCTACAATGAGCAGTTCTTC
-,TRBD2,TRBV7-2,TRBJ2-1,CASSLRLAVTYNEQFF,TGTGCCAGCAGCTTAAGACTAGCGGTTACCTACAATGAGCAGTTCTTC
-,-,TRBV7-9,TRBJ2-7,CASSPRLDSSYEQYF,TGTGCCAGCAGCCCTCGACTAGATAGCTCCTACGAGCAGTACTTC
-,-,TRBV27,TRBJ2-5,CASSLVQGLRETQYF,TGTGCCAGCAGTTTAGTACAGGGATTGAGAGAGACCCAGTACTTC
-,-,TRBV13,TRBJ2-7,CASSLEQTYEQYF,TGTGCCAGCAGCTTAGAACAGACATACGAGCAGTACTTC
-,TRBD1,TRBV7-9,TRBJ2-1,CASTLERGRQGDNEQFF,TGTGCCAGCACCCTAGAGAGGGGGCGGCAAGGGGACAATGAGCAGTTCTTC
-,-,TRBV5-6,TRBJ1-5,CASSNGQNSNQPQHF,TGTGCCAGCAGCAATGGGCAGAATAGCAATCAGCCCCAGCATTTT
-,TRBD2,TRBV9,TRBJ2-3,CASSAPGLGDTQYF,TGTGCCAGCAGCGCCCCGGGACTAGGAGATACGCAGTATTTT
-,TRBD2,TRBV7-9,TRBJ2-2,CASSLGVKLAGMNTGELFF,TGTGCCAGCAGCTTAGGGGTAAAACTAGCGGGGATGAACACCGGGGAGCTGTTTTTT